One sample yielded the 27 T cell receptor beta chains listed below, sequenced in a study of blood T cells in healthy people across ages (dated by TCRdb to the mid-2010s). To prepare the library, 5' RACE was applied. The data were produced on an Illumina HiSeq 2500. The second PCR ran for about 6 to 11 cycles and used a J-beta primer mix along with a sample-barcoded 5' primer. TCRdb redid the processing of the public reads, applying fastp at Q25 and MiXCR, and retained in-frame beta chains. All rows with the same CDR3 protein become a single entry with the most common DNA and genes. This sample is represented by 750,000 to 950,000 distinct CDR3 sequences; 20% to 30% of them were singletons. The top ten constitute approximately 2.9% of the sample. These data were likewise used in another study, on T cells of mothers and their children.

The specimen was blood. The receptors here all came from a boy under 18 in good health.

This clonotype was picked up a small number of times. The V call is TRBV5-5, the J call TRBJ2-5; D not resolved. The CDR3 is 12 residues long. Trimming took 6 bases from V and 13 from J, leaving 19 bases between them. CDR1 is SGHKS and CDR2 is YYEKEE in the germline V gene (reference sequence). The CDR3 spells CASTSLSGALYF. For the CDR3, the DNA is TGTGCCAGCACCTCCCTTTCGGGTGCGCTGTACTTC.

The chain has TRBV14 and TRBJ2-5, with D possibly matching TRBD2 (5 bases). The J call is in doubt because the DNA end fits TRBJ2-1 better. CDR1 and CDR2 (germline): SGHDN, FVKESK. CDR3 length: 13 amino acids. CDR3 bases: TGTGCCAGCAGACCCGACGGGGAGCATGAGCAGTTCTTC. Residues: CASRPDGEHEQFF.

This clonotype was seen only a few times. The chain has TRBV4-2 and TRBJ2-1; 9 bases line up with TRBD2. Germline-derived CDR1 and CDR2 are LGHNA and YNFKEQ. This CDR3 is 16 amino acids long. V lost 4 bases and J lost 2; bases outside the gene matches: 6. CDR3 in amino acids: CASSPQERGAYNEQFF. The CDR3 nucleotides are TGTGCCAGCAGCCCCCAGGAGCGGGGGGCCTACAATGAGCAGTTCTTC.

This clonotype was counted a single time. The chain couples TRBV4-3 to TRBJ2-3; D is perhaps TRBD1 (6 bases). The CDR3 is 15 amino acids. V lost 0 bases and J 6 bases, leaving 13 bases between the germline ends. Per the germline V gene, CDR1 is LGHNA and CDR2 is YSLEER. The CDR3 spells CASSQEGLGGDTQYF. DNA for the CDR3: TGCGCCAGCAGCCAAGAGGGCCTAGGGGGTGATACGCAGTATTTT.

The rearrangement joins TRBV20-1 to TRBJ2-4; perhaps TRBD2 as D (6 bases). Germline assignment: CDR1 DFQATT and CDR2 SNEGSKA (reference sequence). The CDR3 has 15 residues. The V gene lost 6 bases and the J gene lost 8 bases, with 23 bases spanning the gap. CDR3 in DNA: TGCAGTGCCCGACCACTACTAAACCCGGGGGACATTCAGTACTTC. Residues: CSARPLLNPGDIQYF.

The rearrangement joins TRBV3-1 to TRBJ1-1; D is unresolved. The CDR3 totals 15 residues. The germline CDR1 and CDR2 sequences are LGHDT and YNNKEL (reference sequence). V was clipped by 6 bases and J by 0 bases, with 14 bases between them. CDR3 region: CASSIHRAMNTEAFF. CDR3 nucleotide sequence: TGTGCCAGCAGTATCCACAGAGCAATGAACACTGAAGCTTTCTTT.

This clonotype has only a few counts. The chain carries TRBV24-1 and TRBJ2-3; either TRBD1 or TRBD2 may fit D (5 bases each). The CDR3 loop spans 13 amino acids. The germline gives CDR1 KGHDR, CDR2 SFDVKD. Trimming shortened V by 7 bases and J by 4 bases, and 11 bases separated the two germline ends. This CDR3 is CATSGAAADTQYF. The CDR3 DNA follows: TGTGCCACCAGCGGGGCAGCCGCAGATACGCAGTATTTT.

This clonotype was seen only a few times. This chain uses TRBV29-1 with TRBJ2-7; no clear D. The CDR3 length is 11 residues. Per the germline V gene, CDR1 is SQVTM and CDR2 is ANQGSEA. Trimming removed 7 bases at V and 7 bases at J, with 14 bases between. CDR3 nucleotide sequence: TGCAGCGCCGGACCTCTTAGAGAGCAGTACTTC. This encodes CSAGPLREQYF.

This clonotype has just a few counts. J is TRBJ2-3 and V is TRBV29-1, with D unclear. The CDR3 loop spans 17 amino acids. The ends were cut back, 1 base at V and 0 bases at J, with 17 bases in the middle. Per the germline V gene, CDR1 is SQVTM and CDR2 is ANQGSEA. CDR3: CSVEVGRTFSSTDTQYF. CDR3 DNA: TGCAGCGTTGAAGTTGGGCGGACGTTTTCTAGCACAGATACGCAGTATTTT.

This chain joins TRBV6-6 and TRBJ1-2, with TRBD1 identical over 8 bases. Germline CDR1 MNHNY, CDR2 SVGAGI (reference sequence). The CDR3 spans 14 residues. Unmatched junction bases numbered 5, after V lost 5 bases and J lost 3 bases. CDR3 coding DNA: TGTGCCAGCAGTACCAGGGGGCTCGACTATGGCTACACCTTC. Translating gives CASSTRGLDYGYTF.

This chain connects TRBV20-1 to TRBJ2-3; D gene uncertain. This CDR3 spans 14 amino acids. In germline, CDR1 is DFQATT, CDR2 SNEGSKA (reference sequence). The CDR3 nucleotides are TGCACACCTATAGGAAGGAAAGGGACAGATACGCAGTATTTT. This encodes CTPIGRKGTDTQYF.

The CDR3 loop is CASRWDRGETQYF. Here the CDR3 DNA reads TGTGCCAGCAGATGGGACAGGGGAGAGACCCAGTACTTC. The V call is TRBV12-3 or TRBV12-4, the J call TRBJ2-5, with 10 bases identical to TRBD1. This CDR3 is built from 13 residues. V shed 6 bases, J shed 4 bases, and the junction held 2 bases outside the gene matches.

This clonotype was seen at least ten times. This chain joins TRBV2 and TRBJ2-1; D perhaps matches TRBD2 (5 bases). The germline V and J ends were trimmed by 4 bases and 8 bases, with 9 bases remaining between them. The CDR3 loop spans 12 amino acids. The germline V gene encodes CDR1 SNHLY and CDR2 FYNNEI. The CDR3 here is CASSAGYDEQFF. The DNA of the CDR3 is TGTGCCAGCAGTGCGGGATATGATGAGCAGTTCTTC.

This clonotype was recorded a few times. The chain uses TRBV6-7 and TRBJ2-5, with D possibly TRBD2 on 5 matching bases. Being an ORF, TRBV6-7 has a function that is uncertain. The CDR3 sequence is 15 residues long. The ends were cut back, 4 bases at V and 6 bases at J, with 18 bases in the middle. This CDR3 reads CASSSATPTGKTQYF. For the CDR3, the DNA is TGTGCCAGCAGTTCAGCAACCCCTACGGGGAAGACCCAGTACTTC.

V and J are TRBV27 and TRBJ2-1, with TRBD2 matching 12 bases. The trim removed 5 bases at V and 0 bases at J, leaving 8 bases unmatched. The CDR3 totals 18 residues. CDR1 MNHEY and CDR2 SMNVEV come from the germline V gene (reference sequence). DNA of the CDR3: TGTGCCAGCAGTGATCATAGGACTAGCGGGGACTCCTACAATGAGCAGTTCTTC. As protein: CASSDHRTSGDSYNEQFF.

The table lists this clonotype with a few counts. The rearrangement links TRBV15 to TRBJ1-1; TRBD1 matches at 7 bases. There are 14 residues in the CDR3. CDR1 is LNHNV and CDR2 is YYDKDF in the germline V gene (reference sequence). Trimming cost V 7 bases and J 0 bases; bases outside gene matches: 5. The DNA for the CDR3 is TGTGCCACCACCCTACAGGGGATGAACACTGAAGCTTTCTTT. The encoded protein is CATTLQGMNTEAFF.

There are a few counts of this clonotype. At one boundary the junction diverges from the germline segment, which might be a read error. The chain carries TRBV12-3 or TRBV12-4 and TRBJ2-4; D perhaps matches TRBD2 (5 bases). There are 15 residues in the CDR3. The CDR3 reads CASSRFTLAENIQHF. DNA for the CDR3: TGTGCCAGCAGTAGGTTCACCCTAGCCGAAAACATTCAGCACTTC.

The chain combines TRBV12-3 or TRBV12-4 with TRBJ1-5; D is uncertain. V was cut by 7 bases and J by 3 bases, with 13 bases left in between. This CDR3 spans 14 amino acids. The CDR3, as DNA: TGTGCCAGCACCATGGGAATACTCAATCAGCCCCAGCATTTT. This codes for CASTMGILNQPQHF.

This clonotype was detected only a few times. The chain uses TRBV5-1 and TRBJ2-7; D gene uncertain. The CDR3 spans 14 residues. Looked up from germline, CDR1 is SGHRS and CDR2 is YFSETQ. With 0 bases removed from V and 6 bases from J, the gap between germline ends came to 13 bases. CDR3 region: CASSLGSNSLEQYF. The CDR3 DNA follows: TGCGCCAGCAGCTTGGGCAGTAATTCCCTCGAGCAGTACTTC. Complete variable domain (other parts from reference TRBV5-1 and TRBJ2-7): KAGVTQTPRYLIKTRGQQVTLSCSPISGHRSVSWYQQTPGQGLQFLFEYFSETQRNKGNFPGRFSGRQFSNSRSEMNVSTLELGDSALYLCASSLGSNSLEQYFGPGTRLTVT.

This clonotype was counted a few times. The CDR3 loop reads CASSVPPGQGGETQYF. The CDR3 DNA reads as TGCGCCAGCAGCGTACCACCGGGACAGGGGGGAGAGACCCAGTACTTC. J is TRBJ2-5 and V is TRBV5-1; 11 nucleotides line up with TRBD1. J gave up 4 bases and V 4 bases, and 9 bases lay outside the gene matches. This CDR3 has 16 residues. Germline V gene lookup returns CDR1 SGHRS and CDR2 YFSETQ.

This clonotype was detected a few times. Here the CDR3 DNA reads TGCGCCAGCAGCTTGGGAGGGGACCCCTACGAGCAGTACTTC. It specifies CASSLGGDPYEQYF. V usage is TRBV5-1 and J usage is TRBJ2-7; D may be TRBD1 or TRBD2 (5 bases each). CDR1 SGHRS and CDR2 YFSETQ come from the germline V gene. Trimming left V 0 bases short and J 2 bases short, with 9 bases between. The CDR3 runs to 14 residues.

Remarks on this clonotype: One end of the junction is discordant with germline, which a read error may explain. The CDR3 DNA reads TGTGCCAGCGGAGACAGATACAATGAGCAGCTCTTC. It specifies CASGDRYNEQLF. The V and J genes are TRBV2 and TRBJ2-5; perhaps TRBD1 as D (5 bases). CDR3 length: 12 residues. Looked up from germline, CDR1 is SNHLY and CDR2 is FYNNEI.

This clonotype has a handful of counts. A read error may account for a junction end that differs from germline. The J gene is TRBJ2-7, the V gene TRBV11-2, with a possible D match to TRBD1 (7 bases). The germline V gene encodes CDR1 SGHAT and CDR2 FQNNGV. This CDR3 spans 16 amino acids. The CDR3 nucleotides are TGTGCCAGCAGCGTAGAGGCGGCAGGGGGGATGGCCGAGCAGTACTTC. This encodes CASSVEAAGGMAEQYF.

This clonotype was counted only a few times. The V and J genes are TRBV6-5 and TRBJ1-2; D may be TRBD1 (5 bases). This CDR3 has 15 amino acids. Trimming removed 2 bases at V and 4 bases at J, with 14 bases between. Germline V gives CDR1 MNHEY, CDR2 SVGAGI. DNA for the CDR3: TGTGCCAGCAGTTACCCGGCCCAGGGTACCTATGGCTACACCTTC. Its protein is CASSYPAQGTYGYTF.

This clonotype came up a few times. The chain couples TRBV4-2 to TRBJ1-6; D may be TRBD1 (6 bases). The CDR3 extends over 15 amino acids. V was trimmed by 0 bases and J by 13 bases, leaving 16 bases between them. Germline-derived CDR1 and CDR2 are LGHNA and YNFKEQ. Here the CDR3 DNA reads TGTGCCAGCAGCCAAGATCTTGCCAGGGGATCGCCCCTCCACTTT. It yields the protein CASSQDLARGSPLHF.

CDR3 protein: CAWSLTEGEKLFF. The CDR3 DNA reads as TGTGCCTGGAGTCTAACCGAAGGGGAAAAACTGTTTTTT. The chain has TRBV30 and TRBJ1-4; no definite D call. CDR3 length: 13 amino acids. Trimming took 2 bases from V and 8 from J, leaving 12 bases between them. The germline gives CDR1 GTSNPN, CDR2 SVGIG (reference sequence).

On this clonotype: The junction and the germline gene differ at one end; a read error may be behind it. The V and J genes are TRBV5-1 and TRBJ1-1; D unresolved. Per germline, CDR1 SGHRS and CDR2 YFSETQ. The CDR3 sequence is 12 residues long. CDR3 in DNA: TGCGCCAGCCGGGGAGCGAACACTAAAGCTTTCTTT. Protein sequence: CASRGANTKAFF.